This note documents a single T cell receptor (beta chain) sequence. This clone was picked up one time. Its antigen is still unknown. Per-base quality was not reported, and no clone a single base away is much larger than it. The sample comes from a study of OX40 agonist ivuxolimab in advanced cancers. For the study in its entirety: Ivuxolimab was a fully human IgG2 agonistic monoclonal antibody targeting the costimulatory receptor OX40 (CD134). The paper describes the monotherapy dose-escalation part (N ≈ 50 patients) of the phase I trial of ivuxolimab. Patients were allowed to have had prior anti-PD-1, anti-PD-L1 or anti-CTLA-4 therapy, and 40% of the dose-escalation patients had previously received checkpoint inhibitors. Intravenous ivuxolimab was administered to patients every 2 weeks at six dose levels: 0.01, 0.1, 0.3, 1.5, 3 and 10 mg/kg. Of the 50 to 55 dose-escalation patients, hepatocellular carcinoma was present in about 19, melanoma in roughly 15, renal cell carcinoma in 9 and head and neck cancer in 9. A male proportion of 70% to 90% and a mean age of approximately 62 years, ranging from about 20 to 85, were recorded for the dose-escalation cohort. The point of sequencing TCRbeta in the periphery was to test whether ivuxolimab changed TCR sequence diversity and drove clonal T-cell expansion. Partial responses occurred in three dose-escalation patients: two with cutaneous melanoma and one with hepatocellular carcinoma.

Genomic DNA was extracted from sorted cells for sequencing of the TCRbeta CDR3 region. TCRbeta CDR3 regions were sequenced using the immunoSEQ Assay. TCRdb limited this immuneACCESS table to in-frame rearrangements with V and J called. A share of clones is missing; checked studies link under half to unresolved V genes, and the rest is unexplained. The sample yields about 62,000 clones; over 75% were counted once. 1% of the sample comes from the top ten. For CDR1 and CDR2, the germline V gene lists SGHAT and FQNNGV. V lost 2 bases and J lost 7 bases; the stretch between them is 18 bases long. The CDR3 measures 16 amino acids from cysteine to phenylalanine. Only the CDR3 DNA is retained, 48 bases long and in frame from the first base. Beyond this particular receptor, the publication reports: In the 0.1-3.0 mg/kg groups, partial responders were among the patients with the lowest normalized peripheral clonal expansion, particularly in CD8+ T cells. On average, CD8+ T cells showed more expanded clones than CD4+ T cells after ivuxolimab. At doses of 0.1 to 3.0 mg/kg, clonal expansion of both CD4+ and CD8+ blood T cells was observed from baseline to week 6. Which antigens the clonally expanded peripheral T cells were specific for was not determined. Low levels of normalized T-cell clonal expansion were also seen in some nonresponding patients.

The trial excluded patients who had a history of autoimmune disease or who were on systemic immunosuppression. In every dose cohort, peripheral blood was drawn for TCR sequencing at baseline, cycle 4 day 1, and cycle 7 day 1. Samples came from an open-label, multicenter, first-in-human phase I dose-escalation trial of ivuxolimab. Adults with locally advanced or metastatic head and neck squamous cell, hepatocellular, melanoma or renal cell carcinoma were enrolled in the trial. Before TCR sequencing, CD4+ T cells and CD8+ T cells from peripheral blood were sorted into separate populations. Recombination linked TRBV11-2 to TRBJ2-1; a tentative D call is TRBD1 (6 bases match). The sample here was CD4+ or CD8+ T cells sorted from blood, taken in a trial of the OX40 agonist ivuxolimab. The sequence was obtained from an adult with an advanced solid tumor such as melanoma, head and neck, liver or kidney cancer. The CDR3 protein sequence reads: CASSLYREGSWNEQFF. The DNA sequence follows: TGTGCCAGCAGCTTATACAGGGAAGGGAGTTGGAATGAGCAGTTCTTC.